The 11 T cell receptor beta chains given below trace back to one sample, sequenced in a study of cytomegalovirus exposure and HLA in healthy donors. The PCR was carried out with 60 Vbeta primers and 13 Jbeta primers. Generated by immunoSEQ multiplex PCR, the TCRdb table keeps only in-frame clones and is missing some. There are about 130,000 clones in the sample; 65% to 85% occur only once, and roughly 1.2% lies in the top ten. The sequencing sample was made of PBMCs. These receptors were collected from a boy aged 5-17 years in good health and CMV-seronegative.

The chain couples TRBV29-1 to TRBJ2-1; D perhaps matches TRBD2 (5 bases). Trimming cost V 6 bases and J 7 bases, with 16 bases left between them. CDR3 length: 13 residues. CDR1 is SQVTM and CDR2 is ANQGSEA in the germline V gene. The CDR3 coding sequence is TGCAGCGTCCAATCCCTCAGGAGGAATGAGCAGTTCTTC. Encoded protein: CSVQSLRRNEQFF.

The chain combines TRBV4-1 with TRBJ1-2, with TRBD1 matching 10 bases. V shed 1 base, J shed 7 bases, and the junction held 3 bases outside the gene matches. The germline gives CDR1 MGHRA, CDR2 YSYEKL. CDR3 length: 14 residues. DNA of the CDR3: TGCGCCAGCAGCCAAGGACAGGGGGCGATTGGCTACACCTTC. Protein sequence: CASSQGQGAIGYTF.

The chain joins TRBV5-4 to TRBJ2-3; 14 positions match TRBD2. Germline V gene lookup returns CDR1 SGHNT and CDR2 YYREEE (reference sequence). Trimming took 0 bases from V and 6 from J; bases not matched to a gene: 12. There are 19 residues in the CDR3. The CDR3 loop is CASSLAGTSGSSRWDTQYF. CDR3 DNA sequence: TGTGCCAGCAGCTTGGCCGGGACTAGCGGGAGCTCCAGATGGGATACGCAGTATTTT.

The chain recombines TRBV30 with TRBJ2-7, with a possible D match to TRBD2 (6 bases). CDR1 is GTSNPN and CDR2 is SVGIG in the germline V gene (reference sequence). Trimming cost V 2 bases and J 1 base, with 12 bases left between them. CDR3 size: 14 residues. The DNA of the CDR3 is TGTGCCTGGAGTTGGGGGGTGGGGTCCTACGAGCAGTACTTC. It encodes CAWSWGVGSYEQYF.

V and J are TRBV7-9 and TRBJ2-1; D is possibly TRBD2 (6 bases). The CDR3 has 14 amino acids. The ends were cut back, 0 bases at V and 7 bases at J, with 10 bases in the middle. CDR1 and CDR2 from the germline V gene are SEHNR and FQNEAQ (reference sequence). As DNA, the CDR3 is TGTGCCAGCAGCTTAGCGGGAGGCAGGAATGAGCAGTTCTTC. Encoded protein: CASSLAGGRNEQFF.

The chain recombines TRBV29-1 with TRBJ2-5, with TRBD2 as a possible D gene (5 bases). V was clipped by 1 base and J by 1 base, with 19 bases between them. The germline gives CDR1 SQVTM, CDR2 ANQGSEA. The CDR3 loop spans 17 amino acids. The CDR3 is CSVEATLTEEPQETQYF. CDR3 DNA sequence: TGCAGCGTTGAAGCCACACTTACGGAGGAGCCCCAAGAGACCCAGTACTTC.

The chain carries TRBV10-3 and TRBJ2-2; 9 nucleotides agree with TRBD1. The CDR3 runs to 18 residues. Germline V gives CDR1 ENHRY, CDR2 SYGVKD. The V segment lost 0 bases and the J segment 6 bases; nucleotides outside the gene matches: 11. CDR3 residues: CAISESLGTGYTAGELFF. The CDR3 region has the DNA TGTGCCATCAGTGAGTCGTTGGGGACAGGGTATACGGCCGGGGAGCTGTTTTTT.

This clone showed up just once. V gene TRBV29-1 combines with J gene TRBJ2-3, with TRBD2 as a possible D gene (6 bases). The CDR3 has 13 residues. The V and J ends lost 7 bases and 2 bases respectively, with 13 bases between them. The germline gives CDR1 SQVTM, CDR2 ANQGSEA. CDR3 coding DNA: TGCAGCGGCCGTAGCGGAGACACAGATACGCAGTATTTT. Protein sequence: CSGRSGDTDTQYF.

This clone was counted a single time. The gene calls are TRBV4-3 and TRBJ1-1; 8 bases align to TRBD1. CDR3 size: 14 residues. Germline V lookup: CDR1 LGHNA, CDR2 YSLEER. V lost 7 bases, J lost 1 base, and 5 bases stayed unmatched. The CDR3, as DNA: TGCGCCAGCACCCCGGGACAGGAGAACACTGAAGCTTTCTTT. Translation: CASTPGQENTEAFF.

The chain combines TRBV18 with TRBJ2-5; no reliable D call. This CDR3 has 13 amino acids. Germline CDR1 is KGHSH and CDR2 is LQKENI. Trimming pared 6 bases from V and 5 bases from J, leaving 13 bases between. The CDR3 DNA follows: TGTGCCAGCTCGCGCGCTTTGAGGGAGACCCAGTACTTC. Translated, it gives CASSRALRETQYF.

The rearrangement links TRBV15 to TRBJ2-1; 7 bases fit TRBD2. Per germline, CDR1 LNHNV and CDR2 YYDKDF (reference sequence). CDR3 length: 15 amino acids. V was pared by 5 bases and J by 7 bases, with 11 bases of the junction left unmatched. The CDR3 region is CATSAGGSLANEQFF. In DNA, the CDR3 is TGTGCCACCAGCGCGGGCGGGAGTCTGGCAAATGAGCAGTTCTTC.